Detailed here is one TCR beta chain. Treatment reported: randomized to nivolumab then ipilimumab (arm A) or the reverse (arm B). This record belongs to a study of sequential checkpoint blockade in melanoma. Across the whole study: Randomization was 1:1 between first-line nivolumab→ipilimumab and ipilimumab→nivolumab.

This CDR3 contains 14 residues. V was clipped by 1 base and J by 6 bases; unmatched bases: 3. The germline gives CDR1 MGHRA, CDR2 YSYEKL. The repertoire was sequenced with immunoSEQ multiplex PCR; TCRdb's copy has only in-frame clones and lacks some. The sample contains about 3,500 clones, 15% to 20% of which appear only once. The sequence was collected from a human donor with melanoma. Sequenced material: tumor tissue (inferred from file names), taken from a patient given nivolumab and ipilimumab in sequence. The chain couples TRBV4-1 to TRBJ2-7, with TRBD2 matching 10 bases. As DNA, the CDR3 is TGCGCCAGCAGCCAAGTAACTAGCGGGGCCGAGCAGTACTTC. Amino acids: CASSQVTSGAEQYF.